This T cell receptor beta chain was obtained from a study of T cell repertoires in cytomegalovirus infection. Study overall: Public signatures in TCR beta pointed to CMV infection and matching HLA type.

General observations from the study: Cumulative frequency (of public TCR beta family members) identified carriers of CMV plus the relevant HLA. Clonotype analysis showed dominance of the ex vivo response by HLA-C-restricted CMV-specific TCR beta clonotypes.

Germline-derived CDR1 and CDR2 are SNHLY and FYNNEI. The germline V and J ends were trimmed by 7 bases and 3 bases, with 12 bases remaining between them. The CDR3 is 13 residues long. In TCRdb, the reads were re-called with MiXCR into one record per CDR3 protein. The top ten hold around 48% of the sample, which has 570,000 or so distinct CDR3 sequences, 40% seen once. As for this clonotype: Its matching antigen is unknown.

The origin of this receptor is a human donor in good health (CMV status not recorded). Some clones in this sample may be carry-over from other donors' samples. This specimen was cultured PBMCs, taken from culture after CMV antigen stimulation. V and J are TRBV2 and TRBJ1-2; D is uncertain. CDR3 sequence reads: CASNSRVDYGYTF. DNA for the CDR3: TGTGCCAGCAACTCGAGAGTGGACTATGGCTACACCTTC. Combining the CDR3 with reference TRBV2 and TRBJ1-2 gives the whole variable domain EPEVTQTPSHQVTQMGQEVILRCVPISNHLYFYWYRQILGQKVEFLVSFYNNEISEKSEIFDDQFSVERPDGSNFTLKIRSTKLEDSAMYFCASNSRVDYGYTFGSGTRLTVV.